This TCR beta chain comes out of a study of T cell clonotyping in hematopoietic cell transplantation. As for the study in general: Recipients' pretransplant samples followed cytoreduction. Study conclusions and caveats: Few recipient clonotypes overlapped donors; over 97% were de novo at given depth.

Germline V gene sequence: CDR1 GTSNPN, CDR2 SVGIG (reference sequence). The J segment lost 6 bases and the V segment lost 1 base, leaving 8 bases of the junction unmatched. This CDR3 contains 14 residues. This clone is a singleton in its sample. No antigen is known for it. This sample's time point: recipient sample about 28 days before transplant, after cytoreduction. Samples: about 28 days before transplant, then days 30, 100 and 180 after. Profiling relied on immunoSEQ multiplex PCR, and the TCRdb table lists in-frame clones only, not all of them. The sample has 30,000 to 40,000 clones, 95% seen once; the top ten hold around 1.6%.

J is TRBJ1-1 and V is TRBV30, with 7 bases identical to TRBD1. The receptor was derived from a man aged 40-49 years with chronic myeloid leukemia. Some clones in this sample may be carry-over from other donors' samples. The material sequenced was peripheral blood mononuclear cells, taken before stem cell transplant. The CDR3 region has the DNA TGTGCCTGGAGTGATTACAGGGGTGACGCTGAAGCTTTCTTT. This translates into CAWSDYRGDAEAFF.